This T cell receptor (beta chain) was retrieved from a study of T cell responses to AZD1222 COVID-19 vaccine. Broader study findings: Spike-specific TCRs gained breadth and depth after people received two AZD1222 doses. A mostly white British donor set with more females was recruited, and clonal diversity was possibly underestimated.

Remarks on this clone: The antigen is not known.

The table came from immunoSEQ multiplex PCR; TCRdb's copy has only in-frame clones and leaves some out. The data contain around 200,000 clones, almost 90% of them seen just once; the ten biggest clones take up 0.45% to 0.55%. The sequence derives from an adult in good health. Sample: peripheral blood, taken on day 0 of AZD1222 vaccination.

The CDR3 coding sequence is TGTGCCAGCAGGAAAAGGACAGGGCCCAATGAAGCTTTCTTT. It translates to CASRKRTGPNEAFF. The chain uses TRBV28 and TRBJ1-1; 8 positions agree with TRBD1. Germline CDR1 MDHEN, CDR2 SYDVKM. The CDR3 sequence is 14 residues long. V was clipped by 6 bases and J by 7 bases; unmatched bases: 10. Together with reference TRBV28 and TRBJ1-1, the CDR3 gives the full variable domain: DVKVTQSSRYLVKRTGEKVFLECVQDMDHENMFWYRQDPGLGLRLIYFSYDVKMKEKGDIPEGYSVSREKKERFSLILESASTNQTSMYLCASRKRTGPNEAFFGQGTRLTVV.